The rows below give T cell receptor beta chains drawn from one sample of a study of blood T cell repertoires in COVID-19. Produced via immunoSEQ multiplex PCR; TCRdb's table is partial and in-frame only. Here the sample spans under 350,000 clones, 80% to 90% being singletons. The sequenced material came from PBMCs or T cells enriched from blood (not recorded which). The receptors here all came from a man aged 25-45 years who had recovered from COVID-19. CDR3s include the opening cysteine and the closing phenylalanine or tryptophan. The D gene is left open where the match is weak. The size entry is marked missing in some rows and otherwise reads once, few, many or a size class.

d_call	v_call	clone_size	j_call	cdr3_aa	cdr3_nt
TRBD1	TRBV27	.	TRBJ2-2	CASSFYRGPRLNTGELFF	TGTGCCAGCAGTTTCTACAGGGGCCCTCGTTTGAACACCGGGGAGCTGTTTTTT
TRBD2	TRBV24-1	.	TRBJ2-1	CATSDQSGRGGNEQFF	TGTGCCACCAGTGATCAGAGCGGGAGAGGAGGCAATGAGCAGTTCTTC
TRBD2	TRBV19	.	TRBJ2-2	CASSSGLAGVKVHTGELFF	TGTGCCAGTAGTTCCGGACTAGCGGGGGTTAAGGTACACACCGGGGAGCTGTTTTTT
TRBD2	TRBV12-5	.	TRBJ2-1	CASGLVAGGPNEQFF	TGTGCTAGTGGTTTGGTAGCGGGAGGACCCAATGAGCAGTTCTTC
TRBD2	TRBV19	.	TRBJ2-1	CASSFPGLAVSYNEQFF	TGTGCCAGTAGTTTTCCGGGACTAGCGGTATCCTACAATGAGCAGTTCTTC
TRBD1	TRBV7-8	few	TRBJ1-2	CASSLGQGRNYGYTF	TGTGCCAGCAGCTTAGGACAGGGGAGGAACTATGGCTACACCTTC
TRBD2	TRBV4-2	.	TRBJ2-1	CASSHPTSGFEQFF	TGTGCCAGCAGCCACCCTACTAGCGGGTTTGAGCAGTTCTTC
.	TRBV18	.	TRBJ2-7	CASSPPSRGAYEQYF	TGTGCCAGCTCACCACCGAGCAGGGGCGCGTACGAGCAGTACTTC
.	TRBV24-1	.	TRBJ1-2	CATSTWEGSGYGYTF	TGTGCCACCAGCACTTGGGAGGGGTCGGGCTATGGCTACACCTTC
TRBD1	TRBV28	.	TRBJ2-6	CASSLRQGAGGANVLTF	TGTGCCAGCAGTTTGCGACAGGGGGCGGGAGGGGCCAACGTCCTGACTTTC